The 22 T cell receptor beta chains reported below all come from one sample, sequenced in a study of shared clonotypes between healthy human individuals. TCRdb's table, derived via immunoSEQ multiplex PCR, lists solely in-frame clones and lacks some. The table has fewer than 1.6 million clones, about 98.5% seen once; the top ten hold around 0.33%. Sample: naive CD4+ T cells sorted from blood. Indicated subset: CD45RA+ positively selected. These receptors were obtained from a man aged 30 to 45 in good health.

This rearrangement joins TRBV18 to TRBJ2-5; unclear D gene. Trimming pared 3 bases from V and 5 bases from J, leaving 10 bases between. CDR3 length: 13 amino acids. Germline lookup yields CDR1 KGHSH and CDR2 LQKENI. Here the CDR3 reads CASSPLDRETQYF. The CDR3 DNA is TGTGCCAGCTCACCTCTTGATCGGGAGACCCAGTACTTC.

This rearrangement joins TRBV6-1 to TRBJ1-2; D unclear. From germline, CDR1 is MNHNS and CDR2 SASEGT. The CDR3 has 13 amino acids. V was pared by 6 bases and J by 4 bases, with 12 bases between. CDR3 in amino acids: CASSATSSYGYTF. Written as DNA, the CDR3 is TGTGCCAGCAGCGCGACCTCAAGCTATGGCTACACCTTC.

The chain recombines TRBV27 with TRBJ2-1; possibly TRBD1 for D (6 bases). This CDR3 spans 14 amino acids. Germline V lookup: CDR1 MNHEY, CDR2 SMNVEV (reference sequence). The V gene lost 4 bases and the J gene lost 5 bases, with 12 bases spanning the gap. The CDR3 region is CASSWVGTHNEQFF. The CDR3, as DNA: TGTGCCAGCAGTTGGGTCGGGACACACAATGAGCAGTTCTTC.

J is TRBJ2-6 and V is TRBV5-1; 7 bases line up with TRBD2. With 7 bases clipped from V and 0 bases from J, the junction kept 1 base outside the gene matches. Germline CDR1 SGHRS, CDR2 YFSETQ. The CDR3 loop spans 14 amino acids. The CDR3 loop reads CASAGDSGANVLTF. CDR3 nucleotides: TGCGCCAGCGCGGGGGACTCTGGGGCCAACGTCCTGACTTTC.

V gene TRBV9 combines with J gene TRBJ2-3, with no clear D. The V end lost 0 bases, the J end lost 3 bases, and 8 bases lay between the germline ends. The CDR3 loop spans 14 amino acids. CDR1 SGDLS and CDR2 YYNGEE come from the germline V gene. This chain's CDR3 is CASSVVGMTDTQYF. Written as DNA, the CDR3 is TGTGCCAGCAGCGTAGTAGGAATGACAGATACGCAGTATTTT. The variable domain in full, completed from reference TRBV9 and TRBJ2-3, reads DSGVTQTPKHLITATGQRVTLRCSPRSGDLSVYWYQQSLDQGLQFLIQYYNGEERAKGNILERFSAQQFPDLHSELNLSSLELGDSALYFCASSVVGMTDTQYFGPGTRLTVL.

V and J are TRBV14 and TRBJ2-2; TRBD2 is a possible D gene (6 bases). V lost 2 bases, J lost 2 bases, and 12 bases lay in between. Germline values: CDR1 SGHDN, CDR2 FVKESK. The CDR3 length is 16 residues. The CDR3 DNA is TGTGCCAGCAGCCAATTGGGGGGAAAAAACACCGGGGAGCTGTTTTTT. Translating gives CASSQLGGKNTGELFF. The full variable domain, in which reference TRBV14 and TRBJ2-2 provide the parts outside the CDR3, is EAGVTQFPSHSVIEKGQTVTLRCDPISGHDNLYWYRRVMGKEIKFLLHFVKESKQDESGMPNNRFLAERTGGTYSTLKVQPAELEDSGVYFCASSQLGGKNTGELFFGEGSRLTVL.

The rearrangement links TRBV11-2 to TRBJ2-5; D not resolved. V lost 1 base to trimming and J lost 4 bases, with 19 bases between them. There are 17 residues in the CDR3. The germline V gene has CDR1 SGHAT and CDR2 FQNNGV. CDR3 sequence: CASSLAPIPLNAETQYF. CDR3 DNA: TGTGCCAGCAGCTTAGCCCCCATCCCCCTAAACGCAGAGACCCAGTACTTC. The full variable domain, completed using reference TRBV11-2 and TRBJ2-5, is EAGVAQSPRYKIIEKRQSVAFWCNPISGHATLYWYQQILGQGPKLLIQFQNNGVVDDSQLPKDRFSAERLKGVDSTLKIQPAKLEDSAVYLCASSLAPIPLNAETQYFGPGTRLLVL.

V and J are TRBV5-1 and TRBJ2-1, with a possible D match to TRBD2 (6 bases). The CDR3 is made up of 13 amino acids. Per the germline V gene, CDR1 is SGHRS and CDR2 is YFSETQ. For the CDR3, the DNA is TGCTCTTGTCAGGAGGGGCCCCACAATGAGCAGTTCTTC. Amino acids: CSCQEGPHNEQFF.

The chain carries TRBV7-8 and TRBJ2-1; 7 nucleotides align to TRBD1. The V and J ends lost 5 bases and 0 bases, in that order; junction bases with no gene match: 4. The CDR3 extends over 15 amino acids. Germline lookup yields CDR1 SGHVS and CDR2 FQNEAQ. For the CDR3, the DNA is TGTGCCAGCAGCCCGACAGGGATCTCCTACAATGAGCAGTTCTTC. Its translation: CASSPTGISYNEQFF.

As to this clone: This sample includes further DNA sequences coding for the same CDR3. DNA for the CDR3: TGTGCCAGCAGCCCCAATTACGAGCAGTACTTC. It encodes CASSPNYEQYF. The chain links TRBV7-9 to TRBJ2-7, with D uncertain. The V gene lost 5 bases and the J gene lost 4 bases, with 6 bases spanning the gap. Germline CDR1 reads SEHNR; CDR2 reads FQNEAQ (reference sequence). The CDR3 length is 11 residues.

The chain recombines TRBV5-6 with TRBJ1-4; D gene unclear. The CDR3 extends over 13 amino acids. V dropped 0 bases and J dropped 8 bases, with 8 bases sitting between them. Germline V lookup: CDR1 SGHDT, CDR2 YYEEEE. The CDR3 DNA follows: TGTGCCAGCAGCTTGGCAAACCAGGAAAAACTGTTTTTT. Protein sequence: CASSLANQEKLFF.

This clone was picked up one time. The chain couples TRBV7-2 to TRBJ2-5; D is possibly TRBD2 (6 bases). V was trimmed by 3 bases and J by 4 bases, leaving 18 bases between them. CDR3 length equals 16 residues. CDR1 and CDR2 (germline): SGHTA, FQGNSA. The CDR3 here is CASSFRRRGWGETQYF. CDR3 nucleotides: TGTGCCAGCAGCTTTCGGCGTCGGGGGTGGGGAGAGACCCAGTACTTC.

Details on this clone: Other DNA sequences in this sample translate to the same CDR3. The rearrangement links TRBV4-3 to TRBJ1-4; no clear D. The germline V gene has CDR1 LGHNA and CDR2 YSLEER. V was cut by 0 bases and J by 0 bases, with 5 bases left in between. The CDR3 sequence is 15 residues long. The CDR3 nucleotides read TGCGCCAGCAGCCAAGATCGGGCAACTAATGAAAAACTGTTTTTT. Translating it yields CASSQDRATNEKLFF.

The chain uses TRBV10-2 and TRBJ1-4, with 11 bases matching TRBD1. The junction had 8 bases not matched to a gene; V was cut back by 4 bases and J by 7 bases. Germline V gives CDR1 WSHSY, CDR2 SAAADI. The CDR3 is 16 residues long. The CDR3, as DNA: TGCGCCAGCAGTGCGGTCGACGGGACAGGGGGTGAAAAACTGTTTTTT. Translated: CASSAVDGTGGEKLFF.

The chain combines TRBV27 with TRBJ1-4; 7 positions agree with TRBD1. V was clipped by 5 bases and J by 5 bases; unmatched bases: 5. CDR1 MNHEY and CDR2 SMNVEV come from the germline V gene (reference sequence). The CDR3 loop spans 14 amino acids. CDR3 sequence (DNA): TGTGCCAGCAGTAACAGGGGTTTCAATGAAAAACTGTTTTTT. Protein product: CASSNRGFNEKLFF.

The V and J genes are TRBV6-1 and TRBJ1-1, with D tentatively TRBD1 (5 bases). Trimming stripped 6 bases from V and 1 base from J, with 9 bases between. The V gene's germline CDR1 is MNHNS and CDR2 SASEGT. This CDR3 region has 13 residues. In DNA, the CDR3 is TGTGCCAGCAGGGACAATCCGAACACTGAAGCTTTCTTT. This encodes CASRDNPNTEAFF.

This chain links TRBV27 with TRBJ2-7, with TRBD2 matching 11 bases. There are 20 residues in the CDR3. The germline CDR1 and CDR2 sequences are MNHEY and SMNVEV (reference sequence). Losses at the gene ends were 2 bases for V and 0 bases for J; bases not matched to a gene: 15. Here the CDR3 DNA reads TGTGCCAGCAGTTTACGGGGGGCGGGTAGCGGGAGGGCCTCCTCCTACGAGCAGTACTTC. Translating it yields CASSLRGAGSGRASSYEQYF.

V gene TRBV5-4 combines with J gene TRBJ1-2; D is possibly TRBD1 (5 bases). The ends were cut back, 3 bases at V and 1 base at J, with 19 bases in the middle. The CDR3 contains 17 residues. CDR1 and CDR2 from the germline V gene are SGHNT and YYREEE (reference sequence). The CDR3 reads CASSWTMGGNGNYGYTF. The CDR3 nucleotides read TGTGCCAGCAGCTGGACAATGGGGGGGAACGGTAACTATGGCTACACCTTC.

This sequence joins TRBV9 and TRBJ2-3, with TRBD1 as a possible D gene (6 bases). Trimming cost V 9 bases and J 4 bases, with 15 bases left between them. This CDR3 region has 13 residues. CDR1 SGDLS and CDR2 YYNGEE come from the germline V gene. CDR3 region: CATSKGDADTQYF. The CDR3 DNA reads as TGTGCCACGTCCAAGGGGGACGCAGATACGCAGTATTTT.

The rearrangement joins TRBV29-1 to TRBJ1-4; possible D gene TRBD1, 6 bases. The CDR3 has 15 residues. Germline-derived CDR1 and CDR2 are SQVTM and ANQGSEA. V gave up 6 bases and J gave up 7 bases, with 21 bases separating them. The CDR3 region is CSVRGTVGGGEKLFF. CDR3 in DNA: TGCAGCGTCCGAGGGACCGTGGGGGGCGGTGAAAAACTGTTTTTT.

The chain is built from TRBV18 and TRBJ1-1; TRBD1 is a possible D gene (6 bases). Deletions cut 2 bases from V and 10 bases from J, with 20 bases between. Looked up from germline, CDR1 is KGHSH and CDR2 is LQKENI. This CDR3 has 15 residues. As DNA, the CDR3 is TGTGCCAGCTCACCAGCGACAGGCCCACGAGGGGCAGCTTTCTTT. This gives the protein CASSPATGPRGAAFF. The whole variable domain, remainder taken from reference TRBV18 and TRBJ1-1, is NAGVMQNPRHLVRRRGQEARLRCSPMKGHSHVYWYRQLPEEGLKFMVYLQKENIIDESGMPKERFSAEFPKEGPSILRIQQVVRGDSAAYFCASSPATGPRGAAFFGQGTRLTVV.

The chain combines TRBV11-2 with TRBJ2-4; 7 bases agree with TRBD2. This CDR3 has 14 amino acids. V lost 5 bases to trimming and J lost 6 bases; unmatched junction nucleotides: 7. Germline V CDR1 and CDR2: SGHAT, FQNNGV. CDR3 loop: CASSLSTGGNIQYF. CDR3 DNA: TGTGCCAGCAGCCTTTCTACGGGAGGAAACATTCAGTACTTC.